Shown below are 3 T cell receptor beta chains from a single sample sequenced in a study of shared clonotypes between healthy human individuals. Sequencing used immunoSEQ multiplex PCR; TCRdb keeps in-frame clones, though not all of them. The repertoire has more than 400,000 clones, 95% to 96% of them found once; the top ten carry approximately 0.067%. Sequencing input: naive CD4+ T cells sorted from blood. Subset denoted: CD45RA+ positively selected. The receptors stem from a woman aged 30 to 39 in good health.

The chain links TRBV19 to TRBJ2-1; possibly TRBD2 for D (5 bases). This CDR3 has 16 residues. Germline loops: CDR1 LNHDA, CDR2 SQIVND (reference sequence). Trimming stripped 5 bases from V and 7 bases from J, with 21 bases between. The CDR3 DNA follows: TGTGCCAGTAGTCCTCCGGGCGGGCCACACCTTAATGAGCAGTTCTTC. It is translated as CASSPPGGPHLNEQFF.

V usage is TRBV28 and J usage is TRBJ1-5; 8 bases are a match to TRBD1. Looked up from germline, CDR1 is MDHEN and CDR2 is SYDVKM. V trimming: 10 bases; J trimming: 7 bases; junction bases outside the gene matches: 12. The CDR3 is 14 residues long. This CDR3 reads CATNSRQGRQPQHF. CDR3 DNA: TGTGCCACCAACTCCCGACAGGGGCGGCAGCCCCAGCATTTT.

The gene calls are TRBV27 and TRBJ1-5; weak D call: TRBD1 (5 bases). The CDR3 length is 15 residues. The ends were cut back, 2 bases at V and 3 bases at J, with 11 bases in the middle. Germline V gives CDR1 MNHEY, CDR2 SMNVEV (reference sequence). The CDR3 DNA reads as TGTGCCAGCAGTTTAGGCCAGGGTAACAATCAGCCCCAGCATTTT. Translated: CASSLGQGNNQPQHF.